These 15 T cell receptor beta chains were all obtained from the same sample, sequenced in a study of cytomegalovirus exposure and HLA in healthy donors. PCR amplification relied on 60 Vbeta primers (plus 13 Jbeta primers). TCRdb's copy holds only in-frame clones and misses some; the assay was immunoSEQ multiplex PCR. This table holds approximately 110,000 clones. Sequenced sample: PBMCs. These receptors were collected from a man between 18 and 29 years old in good health and CMV-seronegative.

J is TRBJ2-7 and V is TRBV6-5, with D perhaps TRBD1 (6 bases). The CDR3 extends over 14 amino acids. Germline V gives CDR1 MNHEY, CDR2 SVGAGI. V lost 5 bases, J lost 4 bases, and 15 bases lay in between. CDR3 DNA: TGTGCCAGCAGTCTGGGGGCGGTCTTATACGAGCAGTACTTC. It is translated as CASSLGAVLYEQYF.

V usage is TRBV30 and J usage is TRBJ1-2, with no clear D. The CDR3 has 13 amino acids. Germline V gives CDR1 GTSNPN, CDR2 SVGIG (reference sequence). V was shortened by 3 bases and J by 0 bases, with 8 bases between the two germline ends. In DNA, the CDR3 is TGTGCCTGGAGCGCGTCTACTAACTATGGCTACACCTTC. This sequence encodes CAWSASTNYGYTF.

The rearrangement links TRBV19 to TRBJ1-2; 11 nucleotides align to TRBD1. The V segment lost 3 bases and the J segment 1 base; nucleotides outside the gene matches: 7. CDR1 and CDR2 (germline): LNHDA, SQIVND (reference sequence). This CDR3 comprises 17 residues. As DNA, the CDR3 is TGTGCCAGTAGTATGGAGGACAGGGGGCATGGTAACTATGGCTACACCTTC. This gives the protein CASSMEDRGHGNYGYTF.

This rearrangement joins TRBV7-9 to TRBJ1-2, with D maybe TRBD1 (6 bases). The germline gives CDR1 SEHNR, CDR2 FQNEAQ (reference sequence). This CDR3 spans 16 amino acids. V was pared by 0 bases and J by 8 bases, with 19 bases between. The CDR3 is CASSLAPDRSPGGYTF. CDR3 DNA sequence: TGTGCCAGCAGCTTAGCCCCAGACAGGAGTCCGGGGGGCTACACCTTC. Drawing the rest from reference TRBV7-9 and TRBJ1-2, the complete variable domain is DTGVSQNPRHKITKRGQNVTFRCDPISEHNRLYWYRQTLGQGPEFLTYFQNEAQLEKSRLLSDRFSAERPKGSFSTLEIQRTEQGDSAMYLCASSLAPDRSPGGYTFGSGTRLTVV.

The rearrangement joins TRBV4-1 to TRBJ2-7; 7 bases agree with TRBD1. Unmatched junction bases numbered 12, after V lost 4 bases and J lost 3 bases. This CDR3 spans 16 amino acids. From germline, CDR1 is MGHRA and CDR2 YSYEKL. The CDR3 DNA follows: TGCGCCAGCAGCCTAAAGAGGGACAGTTTTATCTACGAGCAGTACTTC. Translated: CASSLKRDSFIYEQYF.

The chain combines TRBV19 with TRBJ2-6, with TRBD1 identical over 7 bases. V shed 4 bases, J shed 2 bases, and the junction held 5 bases outside the gene matches. This CDR3 is built from 16 residues. The germline CDR1 and CDR2 sequences are LNHDA and SQIVND (reference sequence). CDR3 loop: CASSTSGGTGANVLTF. Here the CDR3 DNA reads TGTGCCAGTAGTACCTCAGGGGGTACTGGGGCCAACGTCCTGACTTTC.

The chain links TRBV30 to TRBJ2-1; D might be TRBD2 (7 bases). Germline-derived CDR1 and CDR2 are GTSNPN and SVGIG (reference sequence). The ends were cut back, 5 bases at V and 4 bases at J, with 15 bases in the middle. The CDR3 runs 14 residues. CDR3 protein: CAWEGGLGYNEQFF. Here the CDR3 DNA reads TGTGCCTGGGAGGGGGGGCTGGGATACAATGAGCAGTTCTTC.

The J gene is TRBJ1-2, the V gene TRBV18, with no clear D. The CDR3 spans 14 residues. V lost 2 bases and J 4 bases, leaving 11 bases between the germline ends. Germline values: CDR1 KGHSH, CDR2 LQKENI. The CDR3 DNA sequence: TGTGCCAGCTCACCAGAAATGGCAGTCTATGGCTACACCTTC. It specifies CASSPEMAVYGYTF.

The chain employs TRBV18 and TRBJ1-5, with 10 positions matching TRBD1. The CDR3 is 15 residues long. CDR1 and CDR2 from the germline V gene are KGHSH and LQKENI. Unmatched junction bases numbered 4, after V lost 4 bases and J lost 4 bases. CDR3 nucleotide sequence: TGTGCCAGCTCACTAAAGGGACAGGGGAATCAGCCCCAGCATTTT. Encoded protein: CASSLKGQGNQPQHF. The full variable domain, with the rest looked up from reference TRBV18 and TRBJ1-5, is NAGVMQNPRHLVRRRGQEARLRCSPMKGHSHVYWYRQLPEEGLKFMVYLQKENIIDESGMPKERFSAEFPKEGPSILRIQQVVRGDSAAYFCASSLKGQGNQPQHFGDGTRLSIL.

The chain uses TRBV10-3 and TRBJ2-3; 9 bases are shared with TRBD2. V was pared by 11 bases and J by 2 bases, with 11 bases of the junction left unmatched. The CDR3 has 15 residues. The germline CDR1 and CDR2 sequences are ENHRY and SYGVKD. CDR3 residues: CAQSEGTSNTDTQYF. DNA for the CDR3: TGTGCCCAATCAGAAGGGACTAGCAACACAGATACGCAGTATTTT.

V usage is TRBV7-2 and J usage is TRBJ2-1; D is undetermined. V was pared by 1 base and J by 5 bases, with 9 bases between. This CDR3 is built from 14 residues. Germline V CDR1 and CDR2: SGHTA, FQGNSA. CDR3 protein: CASSLEAPHNEQFF. The CDR3 DNA is TGTGCCAGCAGCTTAGAAGCCCCCCACAATGAGCAGTTCTTC.

This sequence joins TRBV6-6 and TRBJ1-2, with 7 bases matching TRBD1. Trimming removed 5 bases from V and 6 bases from J; junction bases left unmatched: 12. The CDR3 sequence is 15 residues long. Germline V lookup: CDR1 MNHNY, CDR2 SVGAGI (reference sequence). CDR3 bases: TGTGCCAGCAGTCCGGATGACAGGGAGGTGGATGGCTACACCTTC. Translating gives CASSPDDREVDGYTF.

As regards this clone: At one end the junction does not follow the germline gene, possibly because of a read error. This sequence joins TRBV7-9 and TRBJ1-3; unclear D gene. This CDR3 has 14 amino acids. Germline V gene sequence: CDR1 SEHNR, CDR2 FQNEAQ (reference sequence). The CDR3 protein is CASSSRESGNTIYF. The CDR3 nucleotides are TGTGCCAGCAGCTCTCGGGAATCTGGCAACACCATATATTTT.

This chain joins TRBV9 and TRBJ2-1, with 11 positions matching TRBD2. CDR1 SGDLS and CDR2 YYNGEE come from the germline V gene. The V and J ends lost 0 bases and 6 bases, in that order; junction bases with no gene match: 2. The CDR3 length is 15 residues. The CDR3, as DNA: TGTGCCAGCAGCGTAGGACTAGCGGGAAGCAATGAGCAGTTCTTC. Its translation is CASSVGLAGSNEQFF.

The chain uses TRBV28 and TRBJ2-7; 10 bases fit TRBD1. Germline lookup yields CDR1 MDHEN and CDR2 SYDVKM. J was trimmed by 2 bases and V by 7 bases; bases with no gene match: 11. There are 16 residues in the CDR3. CDR3 sequence reads: CASIRPGDRGTYEQYF. The DNA of the CDR3 is TGTGCCAGCATCCGACCGGGGGACAGGGGTACCTACGAGCAGTACTTC.